The 13 T cell receptor beta chains below come from one sample, sequenced in a study of blood T cell repertoires in COVID-19 (dated by TCRdb to the early 2020s). Libraries were built with the immunoSEQ multiplex PCR assay. TCRdb holds this immuneACCESS table with in-frame rearrangements only. Some clones are missing; in checked studies, unresolved V genes explain under half, and the rest has no known cause. This sample comprises around 64,000 clones, around four fifths of them detected only once. Clones ranked in the top ten supply roughly an eighth of the sample. Sequenced input: peripheral blood. All receptors come from a human donor in a cohort sampled during active COVID-19.

CDR3 loop: CASSLAGGPSDTQYF. CDR3 DNA: TGTGCCAGCAGCTTGGCGGGGGGGCCATCAGATACGCAGTATTTT. This chain uses TRBV5-8 with TRBJ2-3; 8 bases are a match to TRBD2. The CDR3 is made up of 15 amino acids. V lost 0 bases and J lost 4; bases outside the gene matches: 4. CDR1 and CDR2 (germline): SGHTS, YDEGEE. The full variable domain, in which reference TRBV5-8 and TRBJ2-3 provide the parts outside the CDR3, is EAGVTQSPTHLIKTRGQQATLRCSPISGHTSVYWYQQALGLGLQFLLWYDEGEERNRGNFPPRFSGRQFPNYSSELNVNALELEDSALYLCASSLAGGPSDTQYFGPGTRLTVL.

V gene TRBV28 combines with J gene TRBJ1-5; TRBD1 is a possible D gene (5 bases). The CDR3 consists of 15 residues. The V and J ends lost 6 bases and 9 bases respectively, with 21 bases between them. The germline CDR1 and CDR2 sequences are MDHEN and SYDVKM. CDR3 region: CASRGEGSGLLPQHF. Here the CDR3 DNA reads TGTGCCAGCAGGGGGGAGGGGTCCGGGCTTCTGCCCCAGCATTTT.

This chain connects TRBV7-9 to TRBJ1-2; the D gene is possibly TRBD1 (5 bases). The CDR3 sequence is 16 residues long. V dropped 5 bases and J dropped 0 bases, with 16 bases sitting between them. Germline V gene sequence: CDR1 SEHNR, CDR2 FQNEAQ (reference sequence). The CDR3 DNA reads as TGTGCCAGCAGCCCCATGGGGCAGACGTCTAACTATGGCTACACCTTC. Its translation: CASSPMGQTSNYGYTF.

This chain connects TRBV10-2 to TRBJ2-4, with D unresolved. The V gene's germline CDR1 is WSHSY and CDR2 SAAADI. This CDR3 comprises 17 residues. Trimming took off 0 bases at V and 1 base at J, with 13 bases between the two ends. The CDR3 loop reads CASSESTPGGAKNIQYF. The CDR3 nucleotides are TGCGCCAGCAGTGAGTCGACTCCTGGTGGGGCCAAAAACATTCAGTACTTC.

This clone was counted once. The rearrangement links TRBV10-1 to TRBJ2-5, with a tentative D call TRBD2 (5 bases). V shed 6 bases and J shed 5 bases, with 16 bases lying between them. Germline values: CDR1 WNHNN, CDR2 SYGVQD (reference sequence). The CDR3 has 14 residues. This chain's CDR3 is CASSADLARETQYF. Here the CDR3 DNA reads TGCGCCAGCAGCGCTGACCTAGCACGGGAGACCCAGTACTTC.

This sequence joins TRBV7-9 and TRBJ1-1, with D perhaps matching TRBD1 (5 bases). Trimming stripped 2 bases from V and 4 bases from J, with 8 bases between. The V gene's germline CDR1 is SEHNR and CDR2 FQNEAQ (reference sequence). CDR3 length equals 13 residues. CDR3 sequence: CASSLMGGTEAFF. In nucleotides, the CDR3 is TGTGCCAGCAGCTTAATGGGGGGCACTGAAGCTTTCTTT. Based on the CDR3 plus reference TRBV7-9 and TRBJ1-1, the full variable domain is DTGVSQNPRHKITKRGQNVTFRCDPISEHNRLYWYRQTLGQGPEFLTYFQNEAQLEKSRLLSDRFSAERPKGSFSTLEIQRTEQGDSAMYLCASSLMGGTEAFFGQGTRLTVV.

The rearrangement links TRBV5-1 to TRBJ2-5; possible D gene TRBD1, 6 bases. The CDR3 is 16 amino acids. The V end lost 0 bases, the J end lost 5 bases, and 17 bases lay between the germline ends. Germline values: CDR1 SGHRS, CDR2 YFSETQ. CDR3: CASSLGRTAGVETQYF. CDR3 nucleotide sequence: TGCGCCAGCAGCTTGGGGAGGACAGCCGGGGTGGAGACCCAGTACTTC.

V is TRBV18 and J is TRBJ1-1; D is perhaps TRBD1 (6 bases). The germline CDR1 and CDR2 sequences are KGHSH and LQKENI. V was clipped by 3 bases and J by 7 bases, with 15 bases between them. This CDR3 has 14 amino acids. The CDR3 reads CASSPGDRSFEAFF. The CDR3, as DNA: TGTGCCAGCTCACCGGGAGACAGGTCCTTTGAAGCTTTCTTT.

The rearrangement links TRBV5-1 to TRBJ1-1; weak D call: TRBD1 (5 bases). Germline loops: CDR1 SGHRS, CDR2 YFSETQ. Trimming pared 7 bases from V and 3 bases from J, leaving 7 bases between. This CDR3 has 11 amino acids. CDR3 sequence: CASAQDTEAFF. The CDR3, as DNA: TGCGCCAGCGCACAGGACACTGAAGCTTTCTTT.

The chain is built from TRBV7-9 and TRBJ2-3; D remains ambiguous. This CDR3 is 13 amino acids long. Germline values: CDR1 SEHNR, CDR2 FQNEAQ (reference sequence). With 3 bases removed from V and 9 bases from J, the gap between germline ends came to 13 bases. DNA for the CDR3: TGTGCCAGCAGCTTGAGACTGGTAGACACGCAGTATTTT. Its translation: CASSLRLVDTQYF.

The chain uses TRBV5-4 and TRBJ2-4; D unclear. CDR3 length: 14 residues. V lost 2 bases and J lost 6, with 12 bases in between. CDR1 and CDR2 (germline): SGHNT, YYREEE (reference sequence). CDR3 residues: CASSLEAPGNIQYF. The CDR3 nucleotides read TGTGCCAGCAGCTTAGAGGCCCCGGGAAACATTCAGTACTTC. The full variable domain, its missing parts supplied by reference TRBV5-4 and TRBJ2-4, is ETGVTQSPTHLIKTRGQQVTLRCSSQSGHNTVSWYQQALGQGPQFIFQYYREEENGRGNFPPRFSGLQFPNYSSELNVNALELDDSALYLCASSLEAPGNIQYFGAGTRLSVL.

This sequence joins TRBV29-1 and TRBJ1-2; 9 nucleotides agree with TRBD1. Germline lookup yields CDR1 SQVTM and CDR2 ANQGSEA. CDR3 size: 12 residues. The trim removed 7 bases at V and 6 bases at J, leaving 6 bases unmatched. The CDR3 nucleotides read TGCAGCGGTGGACAGGGGTTCAATGGCTACACCTTC. It specifies CSGGQGFNGYTF.

This clone showed up many times. The chain has TRBV6-1 and TRBJ2-1; 10 bases align to TRBD1. The CDR3 runs 15 residues. CDR1 MNHNS and CDR2 SASEGT come from the germline V gene. V gave up 1 base and J gave up 3 bases; unmatched junction bases: 0. For the CDR3, the DNA is TGTGCCAGCAGTGAAGGGACAGGGGGCTACAATGAGCAGTTCTTC. Its protein product is CASSEGTGGYNEQFF.